This T cell receptor beta chain appears in the sequencing data of a study of blood T cell repertoires in COVID-19. Across the whole study: Some COVID-19 samples were acute and others convalescent; all came from the United States, Italy and Spain. Nucleic acid was either cDNA or gDNA, and it came from T cells, B-cell-depleted T cells, or PBMCs.

The CDR3 runs to 13 residues. V trimming: 6 bases; J trimming: 7 bases; junction bases outside the gene matches: 6. CDR1 MNHEY and CDR2 SVGEGT come from the germline V gene. Source study methods: Estimated nucleated cell counts came from reference gene primer amplification. The data were produced by immunoSEQ multiplex PCR, yet TCRdb's version contains in-frame clones alone and is incomplete. D and trimming come from the DNA, and the V and J calls and clone size come from that table. The sample includes fewer than 120,000 clones, under 75% of them seen just once. The chain combines TRBV6-2 or TRBV6-3 with TRBJ1-2, with 9 bases identical to TRBD1. The sample taken for sequencing was peripheral blood. The clonotype originates from a woman aged 55-75 years with acute or convalescent COVID-19. CDR3 loop: CASSRGQGLGYTF. DNA for the CDR3: TGTGCCAGCAGCCGAGGACAGGGGCTTGGCTACACCTTC.